These 4 T cell receptor beta chains originate from one sample sequenced in a study of early T cells in non-severe SARS-CoV-2 infection. One entry per CDR3 protein, called by TCRdb with MiXCR from the 5' RACE reads. The sample consists of 75,000 to 100,000 distinct CDR3 sequences, approximately 15% of them appearing once. Source material: whole blood. The receptor source for this set is an adult who was a healthcare worker with PCR-confirmed SARS-CoV-2 infection or an uninfected control (not recorded which).

The chain uses TRBV7-9 and TRBJ1-2; D is unclear. From germline, CDR1 is SEHNR and CDR2 FQNEAQ (reference sequence). The V end was cut by 3 bases, the J end by 5 bases, with 22 bases between. This CDR3 is built from 17 residues. In DNA form, the CDR3 reads TGTGCCAGCAGCTTCCCCGCTTCCGGAACACCGTGGTATGGCTACACCTTC. Translated: CASSFPASGTPWYGYTF.

The chain combines TRBV27 with TRBJ1-2; possible D gene TRBD1, 5 bases. Germline-derived CDR1 and CDR2 are MNHEY and SMNVEV (reference sequence). The CDR3 length is 13 residues. V shed 3 bases and J shed 4 bases, with 9 bases lying between them. In DNA form, the CDR3 reads TGTGCCAGCAGTTTTTCGCAGGGCTATGGCTACACCTTC. This codes for CASSFSQGYGYTF.

This sequence joins TRBV5-1 and TRBJ2-5, with 10 bases matching TRBD1. The trim removed 7 bases at V and 5 bases at J, leaving 8 bases unmatched. CDR1 is SGHRS and CDR2 is YFSETQ in the germline V gene. This CDR3 contains 14 residues. The CDR3 spells CASRRTGGRETQYF. Here the CDR3 DNA reads TGCGCCAGCCGCCGGACAGGGGGGCGGGAGACCCAGTACTTC.

This clonotype turned up a few times. The genes are TRBV5-1 and TRBJ1-3; D might be TRBD1 (6 bases). The V end lost 6 bases, the J end lost 0 bases, and 16 bases lay between the germline ends. Germline V gene lookup returns CDR1 SGHRS and CDR2 YFSETQ. The CDR3 runs 16 residues. CDR3 protein: CASTPDRTSSGNTIYF. The CDR3 DNA is TGCGCCAGCACCCCGGACAGAACGAGCTCTGGAAACACCATATATTTT.